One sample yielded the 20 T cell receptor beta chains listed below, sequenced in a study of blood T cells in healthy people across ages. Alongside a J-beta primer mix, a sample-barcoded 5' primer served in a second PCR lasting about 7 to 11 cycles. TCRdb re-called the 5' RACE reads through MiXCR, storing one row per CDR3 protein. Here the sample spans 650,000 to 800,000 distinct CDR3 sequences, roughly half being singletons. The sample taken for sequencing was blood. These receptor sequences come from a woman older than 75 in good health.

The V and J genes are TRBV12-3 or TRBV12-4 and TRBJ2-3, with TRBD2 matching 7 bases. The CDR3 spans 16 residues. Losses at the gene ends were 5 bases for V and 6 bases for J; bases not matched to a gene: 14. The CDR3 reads CASSPQLGVGGDTQYF. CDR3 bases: TGTGCCAGCAGTCCTCAACTTGGAGTGGGAGGGGATACGCAGTATTTT.

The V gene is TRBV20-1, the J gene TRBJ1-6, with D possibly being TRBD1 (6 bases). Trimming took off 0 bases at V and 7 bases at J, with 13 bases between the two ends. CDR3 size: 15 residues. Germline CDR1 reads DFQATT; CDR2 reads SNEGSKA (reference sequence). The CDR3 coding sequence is TGCAGTGCTAGAGATAAGAGCCAGGGGAATTCACCCCTCCACTTT. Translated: CSARDKSQGNSPLHF.

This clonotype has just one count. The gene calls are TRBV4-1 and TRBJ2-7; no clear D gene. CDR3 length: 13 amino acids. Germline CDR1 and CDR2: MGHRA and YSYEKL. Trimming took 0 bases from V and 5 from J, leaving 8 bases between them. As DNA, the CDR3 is TGCGCCAGCAGCCAAGATGAAGGCCACGAGCAGTACTTC. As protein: CASSQDEGHEQYF.

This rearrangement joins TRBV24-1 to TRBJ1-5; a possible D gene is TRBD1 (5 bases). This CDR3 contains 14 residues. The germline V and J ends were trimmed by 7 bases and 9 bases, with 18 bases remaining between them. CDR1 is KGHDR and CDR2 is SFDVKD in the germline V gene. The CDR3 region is CATSPRARGSPQHF. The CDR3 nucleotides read TGTGCCACCAGCCCCAGGGCCCGTGGGTCGCCCCAGCATTTT.

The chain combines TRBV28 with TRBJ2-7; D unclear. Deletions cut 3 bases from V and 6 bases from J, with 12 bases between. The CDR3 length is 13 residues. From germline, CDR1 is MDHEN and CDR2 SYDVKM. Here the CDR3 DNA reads TGTGCCAGCAGTTTTAGGGAAACGGGCGAGCAGTACTTC. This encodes CASSFRETGEQYF.

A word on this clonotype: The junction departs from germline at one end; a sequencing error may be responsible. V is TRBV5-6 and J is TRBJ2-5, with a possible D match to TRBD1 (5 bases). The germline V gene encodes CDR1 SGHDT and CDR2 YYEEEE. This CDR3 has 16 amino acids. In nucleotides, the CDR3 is TGTACCAGCAGCCCCCTCGCGCAGGGCATACAAGAGACCCAGTACTTC. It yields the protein CTSSPLAQGIQETQYF.

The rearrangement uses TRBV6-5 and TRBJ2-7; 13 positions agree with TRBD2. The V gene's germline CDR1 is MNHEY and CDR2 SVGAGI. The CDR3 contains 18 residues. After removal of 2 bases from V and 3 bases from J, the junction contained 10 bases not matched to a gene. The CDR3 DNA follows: TGTGCCAGCAGTTACACCGGGACTAGCGGGAAAGTGAGCTACGAGCAGTACTTC. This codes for CASSYTGTSGKVSYEQYF.

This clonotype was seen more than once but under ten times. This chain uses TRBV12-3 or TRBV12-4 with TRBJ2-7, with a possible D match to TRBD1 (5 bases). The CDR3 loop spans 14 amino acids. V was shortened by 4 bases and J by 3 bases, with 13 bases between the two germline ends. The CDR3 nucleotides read TGTGCCAGCAGTTCTTACTTTCAGGGCTACGAGCAGTACTTC. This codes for CASSSYFQGYEQYF.

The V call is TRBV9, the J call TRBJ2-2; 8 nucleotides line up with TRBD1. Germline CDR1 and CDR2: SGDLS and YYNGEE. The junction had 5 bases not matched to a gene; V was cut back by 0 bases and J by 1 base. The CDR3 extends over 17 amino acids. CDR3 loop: CASSVVRGTGNTGELFF. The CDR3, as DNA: TGTGCCAGCAGCGTAGTGAGAGGGACAGGGAACACCGGGGAGCTGTTTTTT.

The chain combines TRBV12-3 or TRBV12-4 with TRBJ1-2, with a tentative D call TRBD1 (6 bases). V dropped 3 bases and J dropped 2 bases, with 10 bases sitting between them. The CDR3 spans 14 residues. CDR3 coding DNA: TGTGCCAGCAGTTTCATGACAGGAAACTATGGCTACACCTTC. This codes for CASSFMTGNYGYTF.

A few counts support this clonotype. CDR3 DNA sequence: TGTGCCAGCAGCTCCGCCGGGACTAGCGGGAGTTGGTACAATGAGCAGTTCTTC. Its protein is CASSSAGTSGSWYNEQFF. The V and J genes are TRBV7-3 and TRBJ2-1; 14 bases line up with TRBD2. Germline V CDR1 and CDR2: SGHTA, FQGTGA. Unmatched junction bases numbered 9, after V lost 4 bases and J lost 4 bases. This CDR3 is built from 18 residues.

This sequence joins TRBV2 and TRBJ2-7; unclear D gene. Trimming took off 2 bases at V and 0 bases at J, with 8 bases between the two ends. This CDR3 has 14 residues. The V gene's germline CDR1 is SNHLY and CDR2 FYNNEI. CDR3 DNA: TGTGCCAGCAGTGAAACCCACAACTCCTACGAGCAGTACTTC. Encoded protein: CASSETHNSYEQYF.

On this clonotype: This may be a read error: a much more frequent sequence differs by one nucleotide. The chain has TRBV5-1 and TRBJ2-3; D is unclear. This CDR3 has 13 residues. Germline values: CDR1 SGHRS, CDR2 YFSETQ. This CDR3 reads CVSSRKGTDTQYF. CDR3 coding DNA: TGCGTCAGCTCCCGCAAGGGAACAGATACGCAGTATTTT.

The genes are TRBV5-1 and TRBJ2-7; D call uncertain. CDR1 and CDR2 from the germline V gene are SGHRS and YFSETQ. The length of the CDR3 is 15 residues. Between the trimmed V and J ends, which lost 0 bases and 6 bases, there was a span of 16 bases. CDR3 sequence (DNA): TGCGCCAGCAGCTTGGAAGGATTGGGGTACGGCGAGCAGTACTTC. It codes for CASSLEGLGYGEQYF.

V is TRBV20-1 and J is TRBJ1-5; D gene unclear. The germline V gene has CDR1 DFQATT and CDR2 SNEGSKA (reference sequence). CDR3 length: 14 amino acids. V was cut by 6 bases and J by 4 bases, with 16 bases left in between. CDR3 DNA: TGCAGTGCGGACGACCGCACTAGTAATCAGCCCCAGCATTTT. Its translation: CSADDRTSNQPQHF.

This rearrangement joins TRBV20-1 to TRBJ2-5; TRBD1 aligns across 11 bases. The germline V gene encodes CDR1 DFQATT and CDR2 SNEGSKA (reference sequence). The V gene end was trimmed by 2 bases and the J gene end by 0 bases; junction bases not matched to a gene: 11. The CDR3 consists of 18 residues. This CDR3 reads CSARTGGGTGGYQETQYF. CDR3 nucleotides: TGCAGTGCTAGAACCGGGGGCGGGACAGGGGGTTACCAAGAGACCCAGTACTTC.

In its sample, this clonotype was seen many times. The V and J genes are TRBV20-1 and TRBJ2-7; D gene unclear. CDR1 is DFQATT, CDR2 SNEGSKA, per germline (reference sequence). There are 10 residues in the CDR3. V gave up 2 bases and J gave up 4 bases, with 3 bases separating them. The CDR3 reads CSARRYEQYF. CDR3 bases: TGCAGTGCTAGAAGGTACGAGCAGTACTTC.

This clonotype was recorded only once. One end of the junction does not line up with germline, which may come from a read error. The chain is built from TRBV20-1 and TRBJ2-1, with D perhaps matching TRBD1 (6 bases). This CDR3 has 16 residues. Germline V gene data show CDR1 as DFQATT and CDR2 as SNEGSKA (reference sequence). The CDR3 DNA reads TGCAGTGCTAGAGATTATGCTGGGGGCTCCTGCAATGAGCAGTTCTTC. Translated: CSARDYAGGSCNEQFF.

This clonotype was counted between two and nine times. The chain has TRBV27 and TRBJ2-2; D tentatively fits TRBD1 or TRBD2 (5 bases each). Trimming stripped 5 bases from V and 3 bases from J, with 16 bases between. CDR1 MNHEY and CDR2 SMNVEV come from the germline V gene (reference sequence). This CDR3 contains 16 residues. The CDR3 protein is CASSMGARVHTGELFF. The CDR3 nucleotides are TGTGCCAGCAGTATGGGAGCCAGGGTGCACACCGGGGAGCTGTTTTTT.

The CDR3 sequence: CASSTASGANVLTF. The CDR3 bases are TGCGCCAGCAGCACCGCCTCTGGGGCCAACGTCCTGACTTTC. The chain couples TRBV5-1 to TRBJ2-6; no clear D. The CDR3 is 14 amino acids. The germline V and J ends were trimmed by 4 bases and 0 bases, with 5 bases remaining between them. The germline V gene encodes CDR1 SGHRS and CDR2 YFSETQ. The whole variable domain, filled in from reference TRBV5-1 and TRBJ2-6, reads KAGVTQTPRYLIKTRGQQVTLSCSPISGHRSVSWYQQTPGQGLQFLFEYFSETQRNKGNFPGRFSGRQFSNSRSEMNVSTLELGDSALYLCASSTASGANVLTFGAGSRLTVL.